The rows below give T cell receptor beta chains drawn from one sample of a study of regulatory T cells in long-lasting Graves disease. A single record per CDR3 protein comes from TCRdb applying MiXCR to the multiplex PCR reads. The data hold roughly 500,000 distinct CDR3 sequences, with roughly 14% observed a single time. These data were also reused for a study on T cells in Graves' hyperthyroidism and ophthalmopathy.

The sample here was peripheral blood mononuclear cells (PBMCs), taken at new diagnosis, from a patient treated with antithyroid drugs. The receptors were gathered from a young man with Graves disease. CDR3s include the opening cysteine and the closing phenylalanine or tryptophan. The D gene is left open where the match is weak. The size of a clone is reported for some rows only, either as once, few or many, or as a class for expanded clones.

TRBJ2-2	TRBV28	14	-	few	TGTGCCAGCGCCTCTCCGGGGCTCAGTGGGGAGCTGTTTTTT	CASASPGLSGELFF
TRBJ2-3	TRBV7-2	16	TRBD2	once	TGTGCCAGCAGCCCAAGGACCAGCGGGAGCGCAGATACGCAGTATTTT	CASSPRTSGSADTQYF
TRBJ1-4	TRBV4-2	15	TRBD1	many	TGTGCCAGCAGAAAGGACAGGGGGATAATTGAAAAACTGTTTTTT	CASRKDRGIIEKLFF
TRBJ1-4	TRBV27	14	-	few	TGTGCCAGCAGTTTAAACGGACCTAATGAAAAACTGTTTTTT	CASSLNGPNEKLFF
TRBJ2-5	TRBV9	16	TRBD2	-	TGTGCCAGCAGCGTAGCTATGGGACTAACCGATGAGACCCAGTACTTC	CASSVAMGLTDETQYF
TRBJ1-1	TRBV28	11	-	few	TGTGCCAGCAGACAACAGGGTAGGGCTTTCTTT	CASRQQGRAFF
TRBJ2-1	TRBV20-1	14	-	many	TGCAGTGCCGAAACCTCTAAGGGGTACAATGAGCAGTTCTTC	CSAETSKGYNEQFF
TRBJ2-5	TRBV12-3/TRBV12-4	14	-	many	TGTGCCAGCAGCCCGCTTGAGGGGATGGAGACCCAGTACTTC	CASSPLEGMETQYF
TRBJ2-7	TRBV20-1	15	TRBD2	many	TGCAGTGCTACGGGGGGGGGTAGCGGAGGCTCGGAGCAGTACTTC	CSATGGGSGGSEQYF
TRBJ1-3	TRBV19	12	-	few	TGTGCCAGCTCATGGGCTAGCAACACCATATATTTT	CASSWASNTIYF
TRBJ2-2	TRBV6-1	14	TRBD2	many	TGTGCCAGCAGGTCTAGCGGGAGGGCCGGGGAGCTGTTTTTT	CASRSSGRAGELFF
TRBJ2-1	TRBV4-1	17	-	few	TGCGCCAGCAGCCAACGAGGCGGGCTCAGGCCCAACAATGAGCAGTTCTTC	CASSQRGGLRPNNEQFF
TRBJ2-1	TRBV19	14	-	many	TGTGCCAGTAGTAAAAGCGGATCCTACAATGAGCAGTTCTTC	CASSKSGSYNEQFF
TRBJ2-6	TRBV7-9	16	TRBD1	many	TGTGCCAGCAGCCGGACAGGGAATGGAGGGGCCAACGTCCTGACTTTC	CASSRTGNGGANVLTF
TRBJ1-2	TRBV28	12	-	many	TGTGCCAGCAGTTTAGCAGGGGATGGCTACACCTTC	CASSLAGDGYTF
TRBJ2-4	TRBV6-2/TRBV6-3	14	-	many	TGTGCCAGCAGTTACTCTCTAGCCAAAAACATTCAGTACTTC	CASSYSLAKNIQYF
TRBJ2-3	TRBV20-1	14	TRBD2	many	TGCAGCTTACTCCGGGGGGGGCGCACAGATACGCAGTATTTT	CSLLRGGRTDTQYF
TRBJ2-7	TRBV6-2/TRBV6-3	9	-	-	TGTGCCACCTCCTACGAGCAGTACTTC	CATSYEQYF
TRBJ2-2	TRBV9	17	TRBD2	-	TGTGCCAGCAGCAAAGTGCCGGGACTAGCGAACACCGGGGAGCTGTTTTTT	CASSKVPGLANTGELFF
TRBJ1-4	TRBV6-1	14	-	many	TGTGCCAGCAGCTCCTCCGGGACGGAGGAAAAACTGTTTTTT	CASSSSGTEEKLFF
TRBJ2-2	TRBV20-1	12	-	many	TGCAGTGCTAGATGGGTCTCCGGGGAGCTGTTTTTT	CSARWVSGELFF
TRBJ2-7	TRBV11-2	14	TRBD1	-	TGTGCCAGCAGATTTACAGGGGGCCGGGACGAGCAGTACTTC	CASRFTGGRDEQYF
TRBJ2-7	TRBV12-3/TRBV12-4	15	TRBD2	many	TGTGCCAGCAGTTTAGGCGGGACTAGCGACTACGAGCAGTACTTC	CASSLGGTSDYEQYF
TRBJ2-7	TRBV5-1	14	-	many	TGCGCCAGCAGCTTGGGCCAGGGGTCCGACGAGCAGTACTTC	CASSLGQGSDEQYF
TRBJ1-5	TRBV12-3/TRBV12-4	12	-	many	TGTGCCAGCAGCCCCCCATATCAGCCCCAGCATTTT	CASSPPYQPQHF
TRBJ1-5	TRBV27	17	-	many	TGTGCCAGCAGTTTAGGACGGGGACACCAATTCGATCAGCCCCAGCATTTT	CASSLGRGHQFDQPQHF
TRBJ2-7	TRBV20-1	12	-	many	TGCAGTGCTAGAGATGGGGCTTCCGAGCAGTACTTC	CSARDGASEQYF
TRBJ2-1	TRBV5-4	13	-	many	TGTGCCAGCAGCCCGTGGGGAGACAATGAGCAGTTCTTC	CASSPWGDNEQFF
TRBJ1-6	TRBV6-2/TRBV6-3	11	-	-	TGTGCCAGCAGTTACTCCTGGACCCTCCACTTT	CASSYSWTLHF
TRBJ2-1	TRBV20-1	13	TRBD2	few	TGCAGTGCCAGCGGGACTAGCGGAGCTGAGCAGTTCTTC	CSASGTSGAEQFF
TRBJ1-3	TRBV18	13	-	-	TGTGCCAGCTCGGGGGACACTGGAAACACCATATATTTT	CASSGDTGNTIYF
TRBJ2-5	TRBV12-3/TRBV12-4	13	TRBD2	-	TGTGCCAGCAGTTTAGATGGGGGGGGGACCCAGTACTTC	CASSLDGGGTQYF
TRBJ1-1	TRBV6-1	11	-	few	TGTGCCAGCAGGGAGGGTCCTGAAGCTTTCTTT	CASREGPEAFF
TRBJ2-2	TRBV11-2	18	-	many	TGTGCCAGCAGCTTAGGAACAGTATTCAGGGCGAACACCGGGGAGCTGTTTTTT	CASSLGTVFRANTGELFF
TRBJ2-7	TRBV30	13	TRBD1	many	TGTGCCTGGAGTAATACTCCAGGGGGCGCGTTGTACTTC	CAWSNTPGGALYF
TRBJ1-5	TRBV7-9	15	TRBD1	many	TGTGCCAGCTCCGGACAGGGGGAAAACAATCAGCCCCAGCATTTT	CASSGQGENNQPQHF
TRBJ2-3	TRBV14	12	-	many	TGTGCCAGCAGCCTTCATATAGATACGCAGTATTTT	CASSLHIDTQYF
TRBJ1-6	TRBV25-1	12	-	-	TGTGCCAACCCTGATCCCTACTCACCCCTCCACTTT	CANPDPYSPLHF
TRBJ2-2	TRBV4-1	16	-	-	TGCGCCAGCAGCCCCATAGGGCGGGGGAACACCGGGGAGCTGTTTTTT	CASSPIGRGNTGELFF
TRBJ1-5	TRBV2	14	-	many	TGTGCCAGCAGTGACAGGGAAGTAGATCAGCCCCAGCATTTT	CASSDREVDQPQHF
TRBJ2-6	TRBV3-1	17	-	-	TGTGCCAGCAGCCCCAATTCGTGGGGCGGGGGGGCCAACGTCCTGACTTTC	CASSPNSWGGGANVLTF
TRBJ1-1	TRBV29-1	10	-	-	TGCAGCGCGGCGAACACTGAAGCTTTCTTT	CSAANTEAFF
TRBJ1-2	TRBV9	13	-	few	TGTGCCAGCAGCCCTCGGGACTCCTATGGCTACACCTTC	CASSPRDSYGYTF
TRBJ2-5	TRBV2	14	-	many	TGTGCCAGCAAGGGGGAACAGGGACAAGAGACCCAGTACTTC	CASKGEQGQETQYF
TRBJ2-7	TRBV20-1	17	TRBD2	few	TGCAGTGCTGGGACTAGCGGGAGCTTGAAGAGCTCCTACGAGCAGTACTTC	CSAGTSGSLKSSYEQYF
TRBJ2-1	TRBV30	15	TRBD2	once	TGTGCCTGGAGTGTCGGGACTAGCGCCTACAATGAGCAGTTCTTC	CAWSVGTSAYNEQFF
TRBJ2-7	TRBV7-9	14	-	many	TGTGCCAGCAGCTTAGAGATGGATTCCTACGAGCAGTACTTC	CASSLEMDSYEQYF
TRBJ1-1	TRBV12-3/TRBV12-4	11	-	-	TGTGCCAGAGGTTATGACCCCGAAGCTTTCTTT	CARGYDPEAFF
TRBJ2-7	TRBV7-9	14	-	few	TGTGCCAGCAGCTTTGTACAGGGATCCTACGAGCAGTACTTC	CASSFVQGSYEQYF
TRBJ1-1	TRBV2	13	-	-	TGTGCCACCTCCCACAGCATGAACACTGAAGCTTTCTTT	CATSHSMNTEAFF